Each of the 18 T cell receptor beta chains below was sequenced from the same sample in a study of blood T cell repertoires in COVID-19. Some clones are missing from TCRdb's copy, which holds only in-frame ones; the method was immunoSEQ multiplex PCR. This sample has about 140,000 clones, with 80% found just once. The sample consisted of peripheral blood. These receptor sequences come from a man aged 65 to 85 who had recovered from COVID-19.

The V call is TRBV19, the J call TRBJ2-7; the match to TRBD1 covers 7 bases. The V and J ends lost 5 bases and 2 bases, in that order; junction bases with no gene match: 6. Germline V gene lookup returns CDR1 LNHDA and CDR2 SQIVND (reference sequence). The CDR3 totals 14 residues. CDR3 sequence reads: CASSPQTGTYEQYF. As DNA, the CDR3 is TGTGCCAGTAGTCCCCAGACAGGGACCTACGAGCAGTACTTC.

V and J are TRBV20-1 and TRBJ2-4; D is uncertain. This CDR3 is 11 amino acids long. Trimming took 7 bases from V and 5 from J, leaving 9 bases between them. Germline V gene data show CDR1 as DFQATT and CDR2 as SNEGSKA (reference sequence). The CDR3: CSGYRENIQYF. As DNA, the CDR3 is TGCAGTGGGTATAGAGAAAACATTCAGTACTTC.

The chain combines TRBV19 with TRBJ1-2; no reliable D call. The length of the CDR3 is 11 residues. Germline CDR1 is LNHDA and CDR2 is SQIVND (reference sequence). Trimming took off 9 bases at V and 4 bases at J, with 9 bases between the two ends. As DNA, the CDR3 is TGTGCCAGGAAGCTATCCTATGGCTACACCTTC. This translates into CARKLSYGYTF. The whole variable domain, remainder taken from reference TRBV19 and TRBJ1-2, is DGGITQSPKYLFRKEGQNVTLSCEQNLNHDAMYWYRQDPGQGLRLIYYSQIVNDFQKGDIAEGYSVSREKKESFPLTVTSAQKNPTAFYLCARKLSYGYTFGSGTRLTVV.

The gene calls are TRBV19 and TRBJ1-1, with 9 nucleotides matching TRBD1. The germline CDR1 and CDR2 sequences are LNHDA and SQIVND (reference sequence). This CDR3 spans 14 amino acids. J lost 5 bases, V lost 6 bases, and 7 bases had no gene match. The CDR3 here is CASSRTGARTEAFF. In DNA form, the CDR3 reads TGTGCCAGTAGCCGGACAGGGGCGCGGACTGAAGCTTTCTTT.

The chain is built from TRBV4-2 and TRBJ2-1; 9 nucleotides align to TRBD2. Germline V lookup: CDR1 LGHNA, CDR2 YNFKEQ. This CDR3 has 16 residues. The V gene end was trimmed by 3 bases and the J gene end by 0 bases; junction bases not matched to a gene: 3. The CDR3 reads CASSQTSGPSYNEQFF. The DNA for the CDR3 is TGTGCCAGCAGCCAGACTAGCGGACCCTCCTACAATGAGCAGTTCTTC.

The CDR3 DNA reads as TGTGCCAGCAGCTACCGGGACAGCTACGAGCAGTACTTC. It codes for CASSYRDSYEQYF. J is TRBJ2-7 and V is TRBV5-6; 7 bases are shared with TRBD1. The V and J ends lost 3 bases and 3 bases, in that order; junction bases with no gene match: 3. The CDR3 length is 13 residues. Germline lookup yields CDR1 SGHDT and CDR2 YYEEEE.

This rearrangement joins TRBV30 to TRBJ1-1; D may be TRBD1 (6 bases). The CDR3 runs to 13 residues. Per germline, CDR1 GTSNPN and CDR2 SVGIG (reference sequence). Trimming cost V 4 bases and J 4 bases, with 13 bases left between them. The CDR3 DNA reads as TGTGCCTGGATTCGGCAGGGGACCACTGAAGCTTTCTTT. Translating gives CAWIRQGTTEAFF. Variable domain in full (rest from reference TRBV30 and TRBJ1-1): SQTIHQWPATLVQPVGSPLSLECTVEGTSNPNLYWYRQAAGRGLQLLFYSVGIGQISSEVPQNLSASRPQDRQFILSSKKLLLSDSGFYLCAWIRQGTTEAFFGQGTRLTVV.

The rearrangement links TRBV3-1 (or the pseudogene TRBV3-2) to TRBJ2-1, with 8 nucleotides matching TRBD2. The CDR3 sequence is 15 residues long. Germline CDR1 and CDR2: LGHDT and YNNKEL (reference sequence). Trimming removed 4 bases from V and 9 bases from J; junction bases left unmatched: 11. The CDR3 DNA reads TGTGCCAGCAGCCCCCTTGGCGGGAGGTCGTTTGAGCAGTTCTTC. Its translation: CASSPLGGRSFEQFF.

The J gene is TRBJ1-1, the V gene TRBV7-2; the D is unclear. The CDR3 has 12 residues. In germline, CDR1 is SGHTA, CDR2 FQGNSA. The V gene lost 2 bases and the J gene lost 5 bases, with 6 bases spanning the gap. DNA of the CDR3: TGTGCCAGCAGCTTAATCACAACTGAAGCTTTCTTT. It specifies CASSLITTEAFF.

The CDR3 is CASSRLAGDYNEQFF. The CDR3 DNA reads as TGCGCCAGCAGTCGACTAGCGGGAGACTACAATGAGCAGTTCTTC. The V call is TRBV4-1, the J call TRBJ2-1; TRBD2 matches 12 bases. The CDR3 is 15 amino acids. J gave up 3 bases and V 6 bases, and 3 bases lay outside the gene matches. From germline, CDR1 is MGHRA and CDR2 YSYEKL.

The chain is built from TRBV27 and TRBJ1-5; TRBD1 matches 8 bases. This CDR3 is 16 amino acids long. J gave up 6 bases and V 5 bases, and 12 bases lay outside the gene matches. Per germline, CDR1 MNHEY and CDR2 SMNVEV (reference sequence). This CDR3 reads CASSPRRTGSGQPQHF. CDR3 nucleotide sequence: TGTGCCAGCAGTCCCCGACGGACAGGGAGCGGTCAGCCCCAGCATTTT.

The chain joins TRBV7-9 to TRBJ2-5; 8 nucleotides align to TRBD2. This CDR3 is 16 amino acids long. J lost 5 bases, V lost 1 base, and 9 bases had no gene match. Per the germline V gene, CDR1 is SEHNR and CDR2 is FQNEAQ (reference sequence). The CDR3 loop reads CASSLGNSGTFETQYF. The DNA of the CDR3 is TGTGCCAGCAGCTTAGGAAATAGCGGGACTTTCGAGACCCAGTACTTC.

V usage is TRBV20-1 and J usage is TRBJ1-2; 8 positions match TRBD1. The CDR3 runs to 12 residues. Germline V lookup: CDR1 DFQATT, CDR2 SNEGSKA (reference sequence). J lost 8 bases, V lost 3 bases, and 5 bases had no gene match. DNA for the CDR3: TGCAGTGCTAGTAACAGGGGGAGCGGCTACACCTTC. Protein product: CSASNRGSGYTF.

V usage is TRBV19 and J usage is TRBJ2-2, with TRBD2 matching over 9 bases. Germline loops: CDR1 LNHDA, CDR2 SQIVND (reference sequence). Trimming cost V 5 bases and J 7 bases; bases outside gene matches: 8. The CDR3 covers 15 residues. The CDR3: CASSVVAGDHGELFF. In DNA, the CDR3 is TGTGCCAGTAGTGTGGTAGCGGGAGACCACGGGGAGCTGTTTTTT.

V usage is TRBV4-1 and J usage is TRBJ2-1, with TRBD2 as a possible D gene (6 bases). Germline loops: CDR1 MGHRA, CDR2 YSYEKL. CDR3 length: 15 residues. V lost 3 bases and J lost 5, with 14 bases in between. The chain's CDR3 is CASSQIGSGHNEQFF. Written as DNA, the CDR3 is TGCGCCAGCAGCCAGATCGGGAGCGGGCACAATGAGCAGTTCTTC.

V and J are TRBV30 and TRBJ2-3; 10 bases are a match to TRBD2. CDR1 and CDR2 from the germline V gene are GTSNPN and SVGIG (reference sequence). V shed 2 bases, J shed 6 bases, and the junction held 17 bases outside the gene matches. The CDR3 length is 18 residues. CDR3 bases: TGTGCCTGGAGTAGTCTAGCGGGAGAGGGACCTTTCTCCGATACGCAGTATTTT. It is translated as CAWSSLAGEGPFSDTQYF.

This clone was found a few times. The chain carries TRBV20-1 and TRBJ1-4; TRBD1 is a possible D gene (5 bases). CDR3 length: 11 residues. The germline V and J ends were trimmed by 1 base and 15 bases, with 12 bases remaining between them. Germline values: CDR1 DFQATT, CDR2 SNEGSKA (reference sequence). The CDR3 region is CSARGVPGVFF. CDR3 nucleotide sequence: TGCAGTGCTAGAGGGGTCCCGGGGGTGTTTTTT.

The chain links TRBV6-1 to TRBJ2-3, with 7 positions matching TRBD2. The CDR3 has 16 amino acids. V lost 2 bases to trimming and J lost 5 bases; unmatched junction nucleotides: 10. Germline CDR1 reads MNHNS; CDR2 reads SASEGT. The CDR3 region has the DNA TGTGCCAGCAGTGAAAGGTTGGGAGGGGCTGGAGATACGCAGTATTTT. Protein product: CASSERLGGAGDTQYF.